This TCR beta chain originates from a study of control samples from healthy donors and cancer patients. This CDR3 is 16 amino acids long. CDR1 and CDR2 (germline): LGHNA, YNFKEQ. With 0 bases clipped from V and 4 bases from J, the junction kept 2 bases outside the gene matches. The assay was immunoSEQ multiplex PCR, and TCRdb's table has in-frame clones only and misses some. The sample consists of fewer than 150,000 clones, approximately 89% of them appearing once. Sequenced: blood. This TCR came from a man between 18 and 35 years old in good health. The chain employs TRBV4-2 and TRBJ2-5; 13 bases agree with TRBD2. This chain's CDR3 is CASSQDRTSGGETQYF. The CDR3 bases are TGTGCCAGCAGCCAAGACCGGACTAGCGGGGGAGAGACCCAGTACTTC.